In this sample, the clone carrying this TCR beta chain turned up many times. Its cognate antigen is unknown. This entry belongs to a study of neurological immune-mediated disorders. Whole-study findings and limits: The expanded clones of different subjects shared no CDR3 amino acid sequences (suggesting private repertoires in all groups).

Germline V CDR1 and CDR2: SNHLY, FYNNEI. Trimming left V 4 bases short and J 5 bases short, with 14 bases between. CDR3 size: 14 residues. The cDNA was synthesized by means of template-switch 5'RACE, which was carried out with 10-nucleotide random UMIs. A single run covered 15-18 subjects with over 190 million TCR-beta sequences. TCRdb re-analysed the 5' RACE reads in MiXCR, keeping a single row per CDR3 protein. The table lists some 76,000 distinct CDR3 sequences, 3.2% of them singletons, with 5.2% in the top ten. Specimen: PBMCs. V gene TRBV2 combines with J gene TRBJ1-1; D possibly corresponds to TRBD1 (6 bases). The clonotype was recovered from a woman aged 50 to 65 with multiple sclerosis. CDR3 region: CASSVGGVGTEAFF. As DNA, the CDR3 is TGTGCCAGCAGTGTAGGGGGAGTAGGAACTGAAGCTTTCTTT. Using reference TRBV2 and TRBJ1-1 for the parts outside the CDR3, the full variable domain is EPEVTQTPSHQVTQMGQEVILRCVPISNHLYFYWYRQILGQKVEFLVSFYNNEISEKSEIFDDQFSVERPDGSNFTLKIRSTKLEDSAMYFCASSVGGVGTEAFFGQGTRLTVV.